What follows describes a single TCR beta chain. This sample was taken from a study of blood T cell repertoires in COVID-19. In the authors' workflow: Reference gene primer amplification gave nucleated cell count estimates. This table comes from immunoSEQ multiplex PCR, and its TCRdb copy is limited to in-frame clones, with some not included. That table gives V, J and clone size, and the DNA gave D and trimming. The table lists some 520,000 clones, nearly 90% of them singletons. CDR3 size: 13 residues. Deletions cut 10 bases from V and 2 bases from J, with 12 bases between. CDR1 ENHRY and CDR2 SYGVKD come from the germline V gene.

The chain couples TRBV10-3 to TRBJ2-1; no reliable D call. Sequencing used peripheral blood. This receptor was taken from a man younger than 35 with COVID-19, enrolled during active disease. Here the CDR3 reads CATTETPYNEQFF. The CDR3 DNA reads TGTGCCACCACAGAGACCCCCTACAATGAGCAGTTCTTC.